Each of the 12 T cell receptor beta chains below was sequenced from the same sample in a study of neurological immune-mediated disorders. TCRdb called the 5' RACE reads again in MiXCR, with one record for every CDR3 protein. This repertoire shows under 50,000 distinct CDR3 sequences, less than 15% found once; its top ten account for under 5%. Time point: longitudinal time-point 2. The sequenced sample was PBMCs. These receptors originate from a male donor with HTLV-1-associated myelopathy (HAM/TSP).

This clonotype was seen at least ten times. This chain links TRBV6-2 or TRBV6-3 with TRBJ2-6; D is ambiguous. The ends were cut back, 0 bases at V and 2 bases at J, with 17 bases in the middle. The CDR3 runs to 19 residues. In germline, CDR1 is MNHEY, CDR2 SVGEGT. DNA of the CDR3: TGTGCCAGCAGTTACTCCCCCTGGGGTCCATCCGCTGGGGCCAACGTCCTGACTTTC. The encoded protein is CASSYSPWGPSAGANVLTF.

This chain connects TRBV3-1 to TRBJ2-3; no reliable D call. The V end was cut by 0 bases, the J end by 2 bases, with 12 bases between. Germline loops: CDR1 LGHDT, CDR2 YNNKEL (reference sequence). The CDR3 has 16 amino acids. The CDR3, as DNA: TGTGCCAGCAGCCAAGACGAAGCGTGGTCCACAGATACGCAGTATTTT. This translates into CASSQDEAWSTDTQYF.

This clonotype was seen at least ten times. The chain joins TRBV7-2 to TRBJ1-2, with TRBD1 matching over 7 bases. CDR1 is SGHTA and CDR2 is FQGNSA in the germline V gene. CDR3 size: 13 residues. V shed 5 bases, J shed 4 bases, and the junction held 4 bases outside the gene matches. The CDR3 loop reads CASSVQGIYGYTF. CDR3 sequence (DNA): TGTGCCAGCAGCGTACAGGGGATCTATGGCTACACCTTC.

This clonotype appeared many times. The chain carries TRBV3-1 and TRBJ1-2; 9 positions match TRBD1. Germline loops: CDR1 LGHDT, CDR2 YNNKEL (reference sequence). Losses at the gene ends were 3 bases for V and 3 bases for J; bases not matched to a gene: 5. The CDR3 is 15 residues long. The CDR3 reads CASSHRQGDYYGYTF. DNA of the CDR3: TGTGCCAGCAGCCACCGACAGGGGGATTACTATGGCTACACCTTC. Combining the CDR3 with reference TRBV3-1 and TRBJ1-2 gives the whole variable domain DTAVSQTPKYLVTQMGNDKSIKCEQNLGHDTMYWYKQDSKKFLKIMFSYNNKELIINETVPNRFSPKSPDKAHLNLHINSLELGDSAVYFCASSHRQGDYYGYTFGSGTRLTVV.

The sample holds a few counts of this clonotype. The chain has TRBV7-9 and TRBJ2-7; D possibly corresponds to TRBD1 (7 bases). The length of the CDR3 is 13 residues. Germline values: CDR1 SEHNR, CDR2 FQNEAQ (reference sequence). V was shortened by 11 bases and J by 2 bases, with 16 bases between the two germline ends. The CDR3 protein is CAGGTVNTYEQYF. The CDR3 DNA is TGTGCCGGAGGGACAGTGAACACCTACGAGCAGTACTTC.

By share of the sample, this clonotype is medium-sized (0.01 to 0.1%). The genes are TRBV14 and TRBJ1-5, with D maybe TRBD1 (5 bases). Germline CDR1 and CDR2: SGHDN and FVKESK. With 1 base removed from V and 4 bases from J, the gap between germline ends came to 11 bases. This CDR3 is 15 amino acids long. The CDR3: CASSQGGWSNQPQHF. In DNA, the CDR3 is TGTGCCAGCAGCCAAGGGGGCTGGTCAAATCAGCCCCAGCATTTT.

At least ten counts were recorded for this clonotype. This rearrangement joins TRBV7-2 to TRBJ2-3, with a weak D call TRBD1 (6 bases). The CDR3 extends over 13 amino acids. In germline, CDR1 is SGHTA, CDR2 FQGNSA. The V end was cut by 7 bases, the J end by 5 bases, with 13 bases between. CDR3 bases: TGTGCCAGCACCTTGGACAGAAGAGATACGCAGTATTTT. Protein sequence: CASTLDRRDTQYF.

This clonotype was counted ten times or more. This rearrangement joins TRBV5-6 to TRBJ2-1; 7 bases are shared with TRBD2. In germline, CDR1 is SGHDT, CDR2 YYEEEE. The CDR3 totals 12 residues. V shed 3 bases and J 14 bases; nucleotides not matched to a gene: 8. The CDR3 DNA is TGTGCCAGCAGCTCCCAGGGAGGGCAGAAGTTCTTC. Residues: CASSSQGGQKFF.

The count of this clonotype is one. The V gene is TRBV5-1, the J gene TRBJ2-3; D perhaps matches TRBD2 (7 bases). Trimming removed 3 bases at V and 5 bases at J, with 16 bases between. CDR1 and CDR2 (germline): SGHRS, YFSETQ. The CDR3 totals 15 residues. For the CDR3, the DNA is TGCGCCAGCAGCTCCTTACCAGGGGAGGGAGATACGCAGTATTTT. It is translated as CASSSLPGEGDTQYF. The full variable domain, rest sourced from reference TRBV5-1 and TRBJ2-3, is KAGVTQTPRYLIKTRGQQVTLSCSPISGHRSVSWYQQTPGQGLQFLFEYFSETQRNKGNFPGRFSGRQFSNSRSEMNVSTLELGDSALYLCASSSLPGEGDTQYFGPGTRLTVL.

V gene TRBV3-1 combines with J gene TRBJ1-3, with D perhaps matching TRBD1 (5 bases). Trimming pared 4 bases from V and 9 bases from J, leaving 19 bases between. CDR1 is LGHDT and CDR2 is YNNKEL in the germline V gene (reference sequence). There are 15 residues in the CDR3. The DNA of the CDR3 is TGTGCCAGCAGCCCCAAATACCAGGGAGGGATCACCATATATTTT. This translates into CASSPKYQGGITIYF.

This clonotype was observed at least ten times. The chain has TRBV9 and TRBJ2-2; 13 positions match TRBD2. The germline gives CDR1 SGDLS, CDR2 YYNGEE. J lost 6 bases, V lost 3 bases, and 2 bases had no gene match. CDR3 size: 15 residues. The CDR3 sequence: CASSGTSGGAGELFF. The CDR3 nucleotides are TGTGCCAGCAGCGGCACTAGCGGGGGGGCCGGGGAGCTGTTTTTT.

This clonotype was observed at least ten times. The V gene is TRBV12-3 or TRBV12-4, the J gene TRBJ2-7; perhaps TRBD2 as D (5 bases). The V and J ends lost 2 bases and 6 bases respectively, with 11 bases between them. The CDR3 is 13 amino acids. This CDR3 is CASSLMRAFEQYF. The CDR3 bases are TGTGCCAGCAGTTTAATGAGGGCCTTCGAGCAGTACTTC.